The entry that follows covers one TCR beta chain sequence. Its matching antigen is unknown. The entry originates in a study of T cells in localized non-small cell lung cancer. Overall study findings and caveats: When the top 100 tumor clones were examined, a median about 60 of them also appeared in the adjacent lung, which was paired and uninvolved. The greatest T cell clonality was found in uninvolved adjacent lung (higher than in tumor). Longer survival (overall) was linked to higher T cell density in blood. Because only a single region of the tumor was sequenced, heterogeneity remains possible.

V gave up 0 bases and J gave up 0 bases, with 13 bases separating them. This CDR3 comprises 17 residues. Looked up from germline, CDR1 is SGHAT and CDR2 is FQNNGV. Clones were read by immunoSEQ multiplex PCR, and TCRdb kept only the in-frame ones, dropping some. This table holds roughly 30,000 clones, roughly 90% found once. The sequencing used peripheral blood mononuclear cells, collected before any cancer treatment. The chain links TRBV11-2 to TRBJ2-3; D assignment may be TRBD1 or TRBD2 (5 bases each). The receptor was derived from a woman aged 35-70 years with stage III lung adenocarcinoma. The CDR3, as DNA: TGTGCCAGCAGCTTAGATGGGGTCGGGGCGAGCACAGATACGCAGTATTTT. Amino acids: CASSLDGVGASTDTQYF.